The 28 T cell receptor beta chains below were found in one sample sequenced in a study of blood T cell repertoires in COVID-19. The data were produced by immunoSEQ multiplex PCR, yet TCRdb's version contains in-frame clones alone and is incomplete. The sample lists about 120,000 clones; around 63% were seen once. The specimen was peripheral blood. The source of these receptors is an older woman with acute or convalescent COVID-19.

The V call is TRBV29-1, the J call TRBJ1-2; no firm D call. The germline CDR1 and CDR2 sequences are SQVTM and ANQGSEA. The V gene lost 0 bases and the J gene lost 5 bases, with 19 bases spanning the gap. This CDR3 has 16 amino acids. CDR3 DNA: TGCAGCGTTGAAGACCCTGTTGCGGTATCGTCGTATGGCTACACCTTC. It encodes CSVEDPVAVSSYGYTF.

The V and J genes are TRBV28 and TRBJ2-7, with 10 bases that match TRBD2. Germline values: CDR1 MDHEN, CDR2 SYDVKM. This CDR3 is 13 amino acids long. V shed 4 bases, J shed 5 bases, and the junction held 2 bases outside the gene matches. DNA for the CDR3: TGTGCCAGCAGTTCGAGCGGGAGGGACGAGCAGTACTTC. It specifies CASSSSGRDEQYF.

This clone was observed a handful of times. The CDR3 region is CASSYTGGPLYGYTF. Here the CDR3 DNA reads TGTGCCAGCAGTTACACCGGGGGGCCTCTCTATGGCTACACCTTC. This chain connects TRBV6-6 to TRBJ1-2; maybe TRBD1 (6 bases). Trimming shortened V by 2 bases and J by 4 bases, and 14 bases separated the two germline ends. The CDR3 is 15 residues long. Per the germline V gene, CDR1 is MNHNY and CDR2 is SVGAGI (reference sequence).

A few counts support this clone. The chain links TRBV10-2 to TRBJ1-6, with D possibly being TRBD1 (5 bases). V lost 8 bases and J lost 8, with 16 bases in between. Germline values: CDR1 WSHSY, CDR2 SAAADI. CDR3 length: 14 amino acids. CDR3 sequence (DNA): TGCGCCAGCGGGGGGACCGGGAGGTATTCACCCCTCCACTTT. Protein product: CASGGTGRYSPLHF.

The rearrangement links TRBV4-1 to TRBJ2-1, with D possibly matching TRBD1 (5 bases). CDR3 length equals 16 residues. Trimming removed 0 bases at V and 4 bases at J, with 13 bases between. Germline V gives CDR1 MGHRA, CDR2 YSYEKL. The CDR3, as DNA: TGCGCCAGCAGCCAAGATGGGCAGGGCCTTTACAATGAGCAGTTCTTC. The encoded protein is CASSQDGQGLYNEQFF.

The chain is built from TRBV5-1 and TRBJ2-5, with 8 bases matching TRBD2. The junction had 15 bases not matched to a gene; V was cut back by 5 bases and J by 3 bases. The CDR3 is 17 residues long. Per germline, CDR1 SGHRS and CDR2 YFSETQ. CDR3 sequence (DNA): TGCGCCAGCAGGTTCACTAGCGGAATGGGCTCAAAAGAGACCCAGTACTTC. The encoded protein is CASRFTSGMGSKETQYF. The variable domain in full, with the rest retrieved from reference TRBV5-1 and TRBJ2-5, is KAGVTQTPRYLIKTRGQQVTLSCSPISGHRSVSWYQQTPGQGLQFLFEYFSETQRNKGNFPGRFSGRQFSNSRSEMNVSTLELGDSALYLCASRFTSGMGSKETQYFGPGTRLLVL.

The gene calls are TRBV28 and TRBJ2-5; TRBD2 matches at 10 bases. This CDR3 region has 18 residues. Germline V gene data show CDR1 as MDHEN and CDR2 as SYDVKM. Trimming removed 1 base from V and 5 bases from J; junction bases left unmatched: 13. The CDR3 loop reads CASSLSGPSGSRRETQYF. DNA of the CDR3: TGTGCCAGCAGTTTATCGGGCCCTAGCGGGAGTAGGCGGGAGACCCAGTACTTC. Full variable domain (rest looked up from reference TRBV28 and TRBJ2-5): DVKVTQSSRYLVKRTGEKVFLECVQDMDHENMFWYRQDPGLGLRLIYFSYDVKMKEKGDIPEGYSVSREKKERFSLILESASTNQTSMYLCASSLSGPSGSRRETQYFGPGTRLLVL.

This clone was counted ten times or more. The CDR3 region is CASSPLGGSGLELFF. Written as DNA, the CDR3 is TGTGCCAGCAGTCCTCTAGGAGGTAGCGGCTTGGAGCTGTTTTTT. The chain employs TRBV28 and TRBJ2-2, with D possibly being TRBD2 (6 bases). The V gene's germline CDR1 is MDHEN and CDR2 SYDVKM. Trimming pared 5 bases from V and 10 bases from J, leaving 20 bases between. This CDR3 spans 15 amino acids.

This rearrangement joins TRBV10-3 to TRBJ1-6; 8 nucleotides line up with TRBD1. Germline CDR1 ENHRY, CDR2 SYGVKD. This CDR3 comprises 13 residues. V shed 10 bases, J shed 8 bases, and the junction held 7 bases outside the gene matches. The CDR3 region is CATADRVDSPLHF. Written as DNA, the CDR3 is TGTGCCACGGCGGACAGGGTAGATTCACCCCTCCACTTT.

The chain has TRBV28 and TRBJ2-7, with 8 bases lining up with TRBD1. Trimming cost V 4 bases and J 0 bases; bases outside gene matches: 5. CDR3 length: 15 amino acids. Germline values: CDR1 MDHEN, CDR2 SYDVKM. The CDR3 spells CASSSRQGLSYEQYF. The CDR3 DNA reads TGTGCCAGCAGTTCCCGACAGGGGCTCTCCTACGAGCAGTACTTC. The full variable domain, in which reference TRBV28 and TRBJ2-7 provide the parts outside the CDR3, is DVKVTQSSRYLVKRTGEKVFLECVQDMDHENMFWYRQDPGLGLRLIYFSYDVKMKEKGDIPEGYSVSREKKERFSLILESASTNQTSMYLCASSSRQGLSYEQYFGPGTRLTVT.

J is TRBJ2-1 and V is TRBV4-1; possibly TRBD1 for D (5 bases). The germline V gene has CDR1 MGHRA and CDR2 YSYEKL. The CDR3 contains 15 residues. V lost 6 bases to trimming and J lost 1 base, with 13 bases between them. The CDR3 reads CASRLDILSYNEQFF. The CDR3 DNA sequence: TGCGCCAGCAGACTGGACATCTTATCCTACAATGAGCAGTTCTTC.

About this clone: A read error may account for a junction end that differs from germline. CDR3 DNA sequence: TGTGCTAGCAGCTTAGATAGCGGGAGGGCAGATGAGACCCAGTACTTC. Its protein is CASSLDSGRADETQYF. The chain links TRBV7-7 to TRBJ2-5; 11 bases are a match to TRBD2. Germline loops: CDR1 SSHAT, CDR2 FNYEAQ (reference sequence). CDR3 size: 16 residues. The whole variable domain, remainder taken from reference TRBV7-7 and TRBJ2-5, is GAGVSQSPRYKVTKRGQDVTLRCDPISSHATLYWYQQALGQGPEFLTYFNYEAQPDKSGLPSDRFSAERPEGSISTLTIQRTEQRDSAMYRCASSLDSGRADETQYFGPGTRLLVL.

The chain carries TRBV5-1 and TRBJ2-6; 7 nucleotides agree with TRBD1. Trimming at V came to 4 bases and at J to 4 bases, leaving 8 bases not matched to a gene. The CDR3 is 16 residues long. Germline lookup yields CDR1 SGHRS and CDR2 YFSETQ. CDR3 protein: CASSHTGAGGANVLTF. DNA for the CDR3: TGCGCCAGCAGCCATACAGGGGCTGGGGGGGCCAACGTCCTGACTTTC.

The chain links TRBV23-1 to TRBJ2-3; tentatively, D is TRBD1 (6 bases). TRBV23-1 is reported as an ORF; its role is uncertain. This CDR3 comprises 14 residues. Trimming cost V 6 bases and J 4 bases, with 14 bases left between them. CDR3 coding DNA: TGCGCCAGCAGCTCGAGGGGGTTTGCAGATACGCAGTATTTT. Amino acid sequence: CASSSRGFADTQYF.

This chain links TRBV18 with TRBJ2-3; 12 bases line up with TRBD2. This CDR3 region has 18 residues. From germline, CDR1 is KGHSH and CDR2 LQKENI. V trimming: 4 bases; J trimming: 2 bases; junction bases outside the gene matches: 10. The CDR3 spells CASSQTSGGTYLTDTQYF. CDR3 DNA sequence: TGTGCCAGCTCACAAACTAGCGGGGGGACCTACCTCACAGATACGCAGTATTTT.

V gene TRBV19 combines with J gene TRBJ2-5; maybe TRBD2 (6 bases). The CDR3 covers 13 residues. V was cut by 0 bases and J by 5 bases, with 7 bases left in between. The germline V gene has CDR1 LNHDA and CDR2 SQIVND (reference sequence). CDR3 sequence (DNA): TGTGCCAGTAGTATAGAGGAGGGTGAGACCCAGTACTTC. Its protein product is CASSIEEGETQYF. The full variable domain, in which reference TRBV19 and TRBJ2-5 provide the parts outside the CDR3, is DGGITQSPKYLFRKEGQNVTLSCEQNLNHDAMYWYRQDPGQGLRLIYYSQIVNDFQKGDIAEGYSVSREKKESFPLTVTSAQKNPTAFYLCASSIEEGETQYFGPGTRLLVL.

The J gene is TRBJ1-5, the V gene TRBV2; the match to TRBD1 covers 9 bases. V shed 7 bases, J shed 0 bases, and the junction held 4 bases outside the gene matches. The CDR3 consists of 15 residues. Germline V gene lookup returns CDR1 SNHLY and CDR2 FYNNEI. CDR3 loop: CASTSGQGSNQPQHF. The CDR3 DNA follows: TGTGCCAGCACCTCGGGACAGGGTAGCAATCAGCCCCAGCATTTT. Full variable domain (missing parts from reference TRBV2 and TRBJ1-5): EPEVTQTPSHQVTQMGQEVILRCVPISNHLYFYWYRQILGQKVEFLVSFYNNEISEKSEIFDDQFSVERPDGSNFTLKIRSTKLEDSAMYFCASTSGQGSNQPQHFGDGTRLSIL.

The chain employs TRBV4-1 and TRBJ2-7, with a possible D match to TRBD1 (5 bases). In germline, CDR1 is MGHRA, CDR2 YSYEKL. There are 16 residues in the CDR3. The V end lost 3 bases, the J end lost 4 bases, and 19 bases lay between the germline ends. The CDR3 DNA is TGCGCCAGCAGCCAGATTGGGCGGTCTAAGGGGTACGAGCAGTACTTC. This gives the protein CASSQIGRSKGYEQYF.

V is TRBV29-1 and J is TRBJ2-5; D is perhaps TRBD1 (5 bases). V lost 5 bases and J lost 5, with 15 bases in between. Germline lookup yields CDR1 SQVTM and CDR2 ANQGSEA. The CDR3 contains 13 residues. The CDR3 loop is CSVYSGPGETQYF. The CDR3 DNA follows: TGCAGCGTTTACTCAGGGCCTGGGGAGACCCAGTACTTC.

The chain uses TRBV19 and TRBJ1-2; D is perhaps TRBD1 (5 bases). The CDR3 is 16 residues long. Trimming removed 5 bases from V and 5 bases from J, with 21 bases in between. Germline V CDR1 and CDR2: LNHDA, SQIVND (reference sequence). This chain's CDR3 is CASSAPGRPGGYGYTF. In DNA, the CDR3 is TGTGCCAGTAGTGCGCCAGGGAGGCCCGGGGGTTATGGCTACACCTTC.

The chain couples TRBV12-3 or TRBV12-4 to TRBJ1-1; D not resolved. The V gene lost 5 bases and the J gene lost 1 base, with 5 bases spanning the gap. This CDR3 is built from 12 residues. CDR3 protein: CASSQQNTEAFF. The CDR3 region has the DNA TGTGCCAGCAGTCAACAGAACACTGAAGCTTTCTTT.

The rearrangement joins TRBV7-9 to TRBJ2-1, with TRBD2 identical over 7 bases. The CDR3 runs 15 residues. CDR1 SEHNR and CDR2 FQNEAQ come from the germline V gene (reference sequence). J gave up 5 bases and V 5 bases, and 9 bases lay outside the gene matches. The CDR3 reads CASSLPGGANNEQFF. CDR3 coding DNA: TGTGCCAGCAGCCTACCGGGAGGCGCTAACAATGAGCAGTTCTTC. The full variable domain, rest sourced from reference TRBV7-9 and TRBJ2-1, is DTGVSQNPRHKITKRGQNVTFRCDPISEHNRLYWYRQTLGQGPEFLTYFQNEAQLEKSRLLSDRFSAERPKGSFSTLEIQRTEQGDSAMYLCASSLPGGANNEQFFGPGTRLTVL.

The genes are TRBV4-1 and TRBJ2-7; TRBD1 matches at 7 bases. The CDR3 is 15 residues long. From germline, CDR1 is MGHRA and CDR2 YSYEKL. J lost 4 bases, V lost 3 bases, and 9 bases had no gene match. The CDR3 DNA follows: TGCGCCAGCAGCCAGCAACACAGGGGTCCTTACGAGCAGTACTTC. This translates into CASSQQHRGPYEQYF.

This rearrangement joins TRBV11-1 to TRBJ2-3; possibly TRBD2 for D (6 bases). CDR1 is SGHAT, CDR2 FQDESV, per germline (reference sequence). Between the trimmed V and J ends, which lost 7 bases and 2 bases, there was a span of 16 bases. There are 15 residues in the CDR3. CDR3 amino acids: CASTPGRTHTDTQYF. CDR3 bases: TGTGCCAGCACCCCGGGGAGGACCCACACAGATACGCAGTATTTT.

V and J are TRBV28 and TRBJ1-2; 11 nucleotides match TRBD1. In germline, CDR1 is MDHEN, CDR2 SYDVKM. There are 16 residues in the CDR3. With V trimmed by 3 bases and J by 3 bases, 6 bases remained unmatched. CDR3 sequence (DNA): TGTGCCAGCAGTTTGTATACGGGACAGGGGGACTATGGCTACACCTTC. This encodes CASSLYTGQGDYGYTF.

This clone was recorded many times. The V call is TRBV7-2, the J call TRBJ2-5, with 7 nucleotides matching TRBD2. The CDR3 runs to 15 residues. The V gene end was trimmed by 1 base and the J gene end by 9 bases; junction bases not matched to a gene: 11. Germline-derived CDR1 and CDR2 are SGHTA and FQGNSA. The CDR3 bases are TGTGCCAGCAGCTTAGATTCTAGCGGTACGGGGGCCCAGTACTTC. This encodes CASSLDSSGTGAQYF.

The genes are TRBV23-1 and TRBJ1-5; maybe TRBD1 (6 bases). TRBV23-1 is given ORF status, its function remaining uncertain. The V gene lost 6 bases and the J gene lost 2 bases, with 14 bases spanning the gap. The CDR3 contains 15 residues. Here the CDR3 DNA reads TGCGCCAGCAGCAAGGGAGGGGGGGGCAATCAGCCCCAGCATTTT. Its translation is CASSKGGGGNQPQHF.

CDR3 loop: CASSEGRDGGYTF. CDR3 nucleotides: TGTGCCAGCAGTGAAGGCAGGGATGGAGGCTACACCTTC. The V call is TRBV2, the J call TRBJ1-2; TRBD1 is a possible D gene (5 bases). From germline, CDR1 is SNHLY and CDR2 FYNNEI. CDR3 length: 13 residues. Trimming shortened V by 1 base and J by 8 bases, and 11 bases separated the two germline ends.